What follows are 29 T cell receptor beta chains derived from one specimen sequenced in a study of OX40 agonist ivuxolimab in advanced cancers. TCRdb's copy holds only in-frame clones and misses some; the assay was immunoSEQ multiplex PCR. The sample has around 76,000 clones; over 70% are singletons. The material was CD4+ or CD8+ T cells sorted from blood, obtained in a trial of the OX40 agonist ivuxolimab. The receptors originated from an adult with an advanced solid tumor such as melanoma, head and neck, liver or kidney cancer.

This sequence joins TRBV29-1 and TRBJ1-1; D not resolved. The V end was cut by 5 bases, the J end by 1 base, with 11 bases between. There are 13 residues in the CDR3. Germline V gene data show CDR1 as SQVTM and CDR2 as ANQGSEA. The CDR3 sequence is CSVTRLGNTEAFF. The CDR3, as DNA: TGCAGCGTTACAAGACTGGGGAACACTGAAGCTTTCTTT.

This chain's CDR3 is CAISEWGDLLGNEQFF. CDR3 nucleotides: TGTGCCATCAGTGAATGGGGGGACCTGTTAGGCAATGAGCAGTTCTTC. This chain joins TRBV10-3 and TRBJ2-1; perhaps TRBD2 as D (6 bases). CDR3 length: 16 amino acids. The V gene lost 3 bases and the J gene lost 6 bases, with 18 bases spanning the gap. CDR1 ENHRY and CDR2 SYGVKD come from the germline V gene.

The rearrangement links TRBV23-1 to TRBJ1-2; D unresolved. Being an ORF, TRBV23-1 has a function that is uncertain. This CDR3 is 15 amino acids long. Between the trimmed V and J ends, which lost 4 bases and 2 bases, there was a span of 14 bases. The CDR3 region is CASSPLKNPNYGYTF. The CDR3 DNA sequence: TGCGCCAGCAGTCCCTTAAAGAATCCCAACTATGGCTACACCTTC.

The chain employs TRBV6-5 and TRBJ1-5, with no clear D. Germline V CDR1 and CDR2: MNHEY, SVGAGI. The CDR3 sequence is 12 residues long. V lost 4 bases, J lost 5 bases, and 6 bases lay in between. The CDR3 nucleotides are TGTGCCAGCAGTTCACCTTATCAGCCCCAGCATTTT. As protein: CASSSPYQPQHF.

This sequence joins TRBV19 and TRBJ1-4; D is ambiguous. V lost 10 bases and J lost 8, with 11 bases in between. Germline CDR1 is LNHDA and CDR2 is SQIVND (reference sequence). The CDR3 contains 11 residues. The CDR3 DNA follows: TGTGCCACCCACGGGGTGGAAAAACTGTTTTTT. This translates into CATHGVEKLFF.

This clone appeared a single time. This chain uses TRBV7-8 with TRBJ1-1; D is perhaps TRBD1 (5 bases). This CDR3 comprises 14 residues. V was shortened by 3 bases and J by 4 bases, with 12 bases between the two germline ends. Germline V gene sequence: CDR1 SGHVS, CDR2 FQNEAQ. The CDR3 DNA sequence: TGTGCCAGCAGCTTTGAGGGGCAGGTCACTGAAGCTTTCTTT. Translated, it gives CASSFEGQVTEAFF.

V usage is TRBV9 and J usage is TRBJ2-7, with TRBD1 identical over 8 bases. CDR3 length equals 15 residues. The germline CDR1 and CDR2 sequences are SGDLS and YYNGEE. V shed 0 bases, J shed 3 bases, and the junction held 5 bases outside the gene matches. The CDR3 nucleotides are TGTGCCAGCAGCGTAGGGGAGACAGGGGACTACGAGCAGTACTTC. Protein sequence: CASSVGETGDYEQYF.

The rearrangement joins TRBV9 to TRBJ2-3; 8 nucleotides match TRBD1. V trimming: 2 bases; J trimming: 4 bases; junction bases outside the gene matches: 6. Germline V lookup: CDR1 SGDLS, CDR2 YYNGEE. This CDR3 contains 15 residues. The CDR3 DNA reads TGTGCCAGCAGCGTGAGGACAGGGTTGGCAGATACGCAGTATTTT. Its protein product is CASSVRTGLADTQYF.

V gene TRBV29-1 combines with J gene TRBJ1-1; D is perhaps TRBD1 (5 bases). Trimming stripped 5 bases from V and 5 bases from J, with 15 bases between. CDR1 SQVTM and CDR2 ANQGSEA come from the germline V gene. There are 13 residues in the CDR3. This chain's CDR3 is CSVNTGRETEAFF. The DNA of the CDR3 is TGCAGCGTTAATACGGGGCGGGAAACTGAAGCTTTCTTT.

The rearrangement links TRBV6-1 to TRBJ2-5; the match to TRBD2 covers 7 bases. V lost 3 bases and J lost 0; bases outside the gene matches: 7. Germline CDR1 is MNHNS and CDR2 is SASEGT. There are 16 residues in the CDR3. The CDR3 DNA is TGTGCCAGCAGTGATTTTGTGGGGGGGTACCAAGAGACCCAGTACTTC. Translated, it gives CASSDFVGGYQETQYF.

J is TRBJ1-2 and V is TRBV7-8; TRBD1 might be the D (6 bases). The CDR3 covers 13 residues. The germline V and J ends were trimmed by 5 bases and 6 bases, with 13 bases remaining between them. Germline V gene sequence: CDR1 SGHVS, CDR2 FQNEAQ. DNA of the CDR3: TGTGCCAGCAGCCGGGACACCCCAGATGGCTACACCTTC. This codes for CASSRDTPDGYTF.

This clone has only a few counts. V usage is TRBV6-1 and J usage is TRBJ1-5, with D tentatively TRBD1 (6 bases). In germline, CDR1 is MNHNS, CDR2 SASEGT. The V gene lost 8 bases and the J gene lost 5 bases, with 13 bases spanning the gap. The CDR3 sequence is 13 residues long. For the CDR3, the DNA is TGTGCCAGCCGCACGGGGGCAGATCAGCCCCAGCATTTT. As protein: CASRTGADQPQHF.

The chain has TRBV20-1 and TRBJ2-7; either TRBD1 or TRBD2 may fit D (6 bases each). V was pared by 5 bases and J by 6 bases, with 11 bases between. CDR1 DFQATT and CDR2 SNEGSKA come from the germline V gene (reference sequence). The CDR3 spans 11 residues. The CDR3, as DNA: TGCAGTGCTTGGGGGGCTGTCGAGCAGTACTTC. Translating it yields CSAWGAVEQYF.

The rearrangement links TRBV28 to TRBJ2-5; 7 bases agree with TRBD2. J lost 1 base, V lost 5 bases, and 7 bases had no gene match. Germline V CDR1 and CDR2: MDHEN, SYDVKM. The length of the CDR3 is 15 residues. The CDR3 region is CASSRASGLQETQYF. The CDR3 bases are TGTGCCAGCAGTAGGGCTAGCGGCCTCCAAGAGACCCAGTACTTC.

This chain links TRBV4-3 with TRBJ2-1; D is undetermined. Germline V gives CDR1 LGHNA, CDR2 YSLEER. The CDR3 is 14 amino acids. V lost 1 base and J lost 6, with 10 bases in between. CDR3 residues: CASSQGVGINEQFF. The CDR3 DNA reads TGCGCCAGCAGCCAAGGGGTAGGGATCAATGAGCAGTTCTTC.

This sequence joins TRBV30 and TRBJ1-3; D is perhaps TRBD1 (5 bases). V lost 7 bases, J lost 4 bases, and 14 bases lay in between. The CDR3 has 13 residues. CDR1 and CDR2 (germline): GTSNPN, SVGIG (reference sequence). The CDR3 nucleotides read TGTGCCTCGGCTGGGGGATTGGGAAACACCATATATTTT. Amino acid sequence: CASAGGLGNTIYF.

The V and J genes are TRBV19 and TRBJ1-1; D is ambiguous. V was cut by 5 bases and J by 1 base, with 17 bases left in between. Germline-derived CDR1 and CDR2 are LNHDA and SQIVND (reference sequence). This CDR3 is built from 16 residues. This chain's CDR3 is CASSGPEQTQNTEAFF. For the CDR3, the DNA is TGTGCCAGTAGTGGGCCGGAACAGACCCAGAACACTGAAGCTTTCTTT.

The chain is built from TRBV2 and TRBJ1-5, with 9 bases matching TRBD1. The V segment lost 6 bases and the J segment 3 bases; nucleotides outside the gene matches: 6. Germline CDR1 reads SNHLY; CDR2 reads FYNNEI. The CDR3 spans 15 residues. The DNA for the CDR3 is TGTGCCAGCAGGGACAGGGGCTATAACAATCAGCCCCAGCATTTT. Translation gives CASRDRGYNNQPQHF.

The V gene is TRBV19, the J gene TRBJ1-2; unclear D gene. The CDR3 is made up of 14 amino acids. V lost 5 bases and J 4 bases, leaving 14 bases between the germline ends. Germline V CDR1 and CDR2: LNHDA, SQIVND (reference sequence). CDR3 sequence (DNA): TGTGCCAGTAGTTCTACGACAATAACCTATGGCTACACCTTC. Translated: CASSSTTITYGYTF.

This chain links TRBV19 with TRBJ1-1; 7 positions match TRBD1. From germline, CDR1 is LNHDA and CDR2 SQIVND (reference sequence). This CDR3 is 15 amino acids long. The V segment lost 5 bases and the J segment 2 bases; nucleotides outside the gene matches: 8. The CDR3 here is CASSVTGVPNTEAFF. In nucleotides, the CDR3 is TGTGCCAGTAGTGTCACAGGGGTCCCTAACACTGAAGCTTTCTTT.

This chain connects TRBV29-1 to TRBJ2-2, with 8 bases matching TRBD2. CDR3 length: 12 residues. Germline trimming cut 4 bases from V and 13 bases from J; bases unmatched to any gene: 8. The germline V gene encodes CDR1 SQVTM and CDR2 ANQGSEA. The CDR3 region is CSVAGGAERLFF. DNA for the CDR3: TGCAGCGTTGCGGGGGGGGCGGAGAGGCTGTTTTTT.

This clone was seen a few times. This chain connects TRBV30 to TRBJ1-2; the match to TRBD1 covers 8 bases. Germline V lookup: CDR1 GTSNPN, CDR2 SVGIG (reference sequence). V lost 2 bases and J lost 11; bases outside the gene matches: 4. This CDR3 has 11 residues. The CDR3 DNA sequence: TGTGCCTGGAGTCAGGGGGCGGGGTACACCTTC. It specifies CAWSQGAGYTF.

V gene TRBV11-3 combines with J gene TRBJ2-1; D might be TRBD1 (6 bases). This CDR3 spans 15 amino acids. Trimming cost V 4 bases and J 5 bases, with 15 bases left between them. Germline V gives CDR1 SGHNT, CDR2 YENEEA. CDR3 loop: CASSSVRGGDNEQFF. In DNA form, the CDR3 reads TGTGCCAGCAGCTCCGTCAGGGGTGGGGACAATGAGCAGTTCTTC.

The chain joins TRBV5-4 to TRBJ1-1; D possibly corresponds to TRBD1 (5 bases). This CDR3 spans 14 amino acids. Trimming cost V 3 bases and J 3 bases, with 12 bases left between them. Germline CDR1 is SGHNT and CDR2 is YYREEE (reference sequence). The CDR3: CASSSGGTYTEAFF. CDR3 DNA sequence: TGTGCCAGCAGCTCAGGAGGGACGTACACTGAAGCTTTCTTT.

This clone was observed a few times. The chain recombines TRBV28 with TRBJ1-5; a possible D gene is TRBD1 (5 bases). Trimming left V 7 bases short and J 2 bases short, with 15 bases between. CDR1 and CDR2 from the germline V gene are MDHEN and SYDVKM. The CDR3 length is 15 residues. The CDR3 bases are TGTGCCAGCACGCTTGGGGGGTCGGGCAATCAGCCCCAGCATTTT. Translated: CASTLGGSGNQPQHF.

The chain recombines TRBV27 with TRBJ1-6, with 8 bases identical to TRBD1. The length of the CDR3 is 15 residues. Germline CDR1 MNHEY, CDR2 SMNVEV (reference sequence). Trimming at V came to 6 bases and at J to 8 bases, leaving 9 bases not matched to a gene. The CDR3 sequence is CASRGRQGKDSPLHF. CDR3 nucleotide sequence: TGTGCCAGCAGGGGAAGACAGGGGAAGGATTCACCCCTCCACTTT.

The chain links TRBV25-1 to TRBJ2-1, with 9 bases aligning to TRBD1. Trimming cost V 4 bases and J 4 bases; bases outside gene matches: 5. This CDR3 is built from 15 residues. The germline CDR1 and CDR2 sequences are MGHDK and SYGVNS. The CDR3 DNA is TGTGCCAGCAGTGGAGGGACAGGGACATACAATGAGCAGTTCTTC. Amino acids: CASSGGTGTYNEQFF.

This clone was recorded a few times. This chain joins TRBV18 and TRBJ1-1; 10 positions match TRBD1. Germline assignment: CDR1 KGHSH and CDR2 LQKENI. The CDR3 has 16 amino acids. The V segment lost 2 bases and the J segment 5 bases; nucleotides outside the gene matches: 8. CDR3 protein: CASSPFNPGQGTEAFF. CDR3 in DNA: TGTGCCAGCTCACCATTCAATCCGGGACAGGGGACTGAAGCTTTCTTT. The full variable domain, with the rest looked up from reference TRBV18 and TRBJ1-1, is NAGVMQNPRHLVRRRGQEARLRCSPMKGHSHVYWYRQLPEEGLKFMVYLQKENIIDESGMPKERFSAEFPKEGPSILRIQQVVRGDSAAYFCASSPFNPGQGTEAFFGQGTRLTVV.

The V call is TRBV11-2, the J call TRBJ2-3; TRBD1 matches at 8 bases. CDR1 is SGHAT, CDR2 FQNNGV, per germline. This CDR3 has 15 amino acids. The junction had 5 bases not matched to a gene; V was cut back by 3 bases and J by 3 bases. The CDR3 loop is CASSFDRGGTDTQYF. The CDR3 DNA reads as TGTGCCAGCAGCTTTGACAGGGGAGGTACAGATACGCAGTATTTT.